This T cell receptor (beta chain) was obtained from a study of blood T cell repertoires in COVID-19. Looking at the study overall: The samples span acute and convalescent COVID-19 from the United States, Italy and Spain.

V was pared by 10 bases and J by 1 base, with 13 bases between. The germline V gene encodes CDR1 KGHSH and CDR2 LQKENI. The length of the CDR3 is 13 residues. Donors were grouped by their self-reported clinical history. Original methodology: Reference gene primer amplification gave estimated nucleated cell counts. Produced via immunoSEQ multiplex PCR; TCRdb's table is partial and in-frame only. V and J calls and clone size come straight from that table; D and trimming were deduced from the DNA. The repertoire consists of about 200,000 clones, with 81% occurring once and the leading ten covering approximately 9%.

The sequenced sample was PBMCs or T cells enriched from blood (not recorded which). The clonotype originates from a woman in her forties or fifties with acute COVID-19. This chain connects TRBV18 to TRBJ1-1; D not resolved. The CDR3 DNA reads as TGTGCCACCTATGACGGAGGGAACACTGAAGCTTTCTTT. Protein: CATYDGGNTEAFF.